These T cell receptor beta chains were read from a single sample in a study of identifying expanded T cells in peripheral blood. Here immunoSEQ multiplex PCR was the method, and the copy in TCRdb shows in-frame clones only, minus some. Of around 100,000 clones in the sample, approximately 89% were seen once. The material sequenced was blood. The receptor set was obtained from a person between 18 and 75 years old in good health. Both conserved end residues are part of each CDR3. The D gene is left open where the match is weak. Size is omitted from some rows. Given values are once, few, many or a class for expanded clones.

abundance	v_gene	d_gene	j_gene	CDR3aa	CDR3nt
NA	TRBV2	NA	TRBJ1-5	CASRSQEDQPQHF	TGTGCCAGCAGAAGTCAGGAGGATCAGCCCCAGCATTTT
NA	TRBV11-3	NA	TRBJ2-3	CASSFASSAPGDTQYF	TGTGCCAGCAGCTTTGCTTCTAGCGCACCGGGAGATACGCAGTATTTT
NA	TRBV11-2	TRBD1	TRBJ1-1	CASSPGQGSTEAFF	TGTGCCAGCAGCCCCGGACAGGGTAGCACTGAAGCTTTCTTT
NA	TRBV7-2	TRBD2	TRBJ2-7	CASSIIAGAYEQYF	TGTGCCAGCAGCATTATAGCGGGGGCCTACGAGCAGTACTTC
once	TRBV7-3	NA	TRBJ2-1	CASSLMPSAYNEQFF	TGTGCCAGCAGCTTAATGCCTAGCGCGTACAATGAGCAGTTCTTC
NA	TRBV7-7	TRBD1	TRBJ2-5	CASSPYRGTETQYF	TGTGCCAGCAGCCCGTACAGGGGGACGGAGACCCAGTACTTC
NA	TRBV19	NA	TRBJ2-4	CASSIIRSKNIQYF	TGTGCCAGTAGTATAATCAGGTCCAAAAACATTCAGTACTTC
NA	TRBV19	TRBD2	TRBJ2-3	CASSSWLAGATDTQYF	TGTGCCAGTAGTAGCTGGCTAGCGGGAGCCACAGATACGCAGTATTTT
NA	TRBV7-2	NA	TRBJ2-7	CASSLGKGDEQYF	TGTGCCAGCAGCTTAGGTAAAGGGGACGAGCAGTACTTC
NA	TRBV15	TRBD1	TRBJ1-2	CATSRGQGTNYGYTF	TGTGCCACCAGCAGAGGACAGGGCACTAACTATGGCTACACCTTC
NA	TRBV29-1	TRBD2	TRBJ2-3	CSVVASGFTDTQYF	TGCAGCGTTGTGGCTAGCGGATTCACAGATACGCAGTATTTT
NA	TRBV7-6	NA	TRBJ2-5	CASSSWHSIQETQYF	TGTGCCAGCAGCTCTTGGCACAGCATCCAAGAGACCCAGTACTTC
NA	TRBV30	TRBD1	TRBJ1-5	CAVEGTGKRPQHF	TGTGCAGTGGAAGGGACAGGGAAGCGGCCCCAGCATTTT
NA	TRBV6-5	NA	TRBJ2-1	CASTTGTYNEQFF	TGTGCCAGCACTACAGGGACCTACAATGAGCAGTTCTTC
many	TRBV6-1	NA	TRBJ1-2	CALGEATGGYTF	TGTGCCTTGGGGGAGGCAACGGGTGGCTACACCTTC
NA	TRBV4-2	NA	TRBJ2-1	CASSSASLYNEQFF	TGTGCCAGCAGCTCGGCTAGCCTATACAATGAGCAGTTCTTC
NA	TRBV19	NA	TRBJ1-1	CASCAGAGTEAFF	TGTGCCAGTTGTGCAGGCGCCGGGACTGAAGCTTTCTTT
NA	TRBV18	NA	TRBJ1-2	CASSPPEAGSAYGYTF	TGTGCCAGCTCACCACCGGAGGCAGGGAGTGCCTATGGCTACACCTTC
NA	TRBV5-1	TRBD1	TRBJ2-7	CASSLGGGQGAYEQYF	TGCGCCAGCAGCTTGGGTGGGGGACAGGGGGCCTACGAGCAGTACTTC
NA	TRBV28	NA	TRBJ2-5	CASSLIVQETQYF	TGTGCCAGCAGTTTAATAGTCCAAGAGACCCAGTACTTC
NA	TRBV7-9	TRBD1	TRBJ1-4	CASSLGGVGGEKLFF	TGTGCCAGCAGCTTAGGAGGGGTAGGGGGCGAAAAACTGTTTTTT
NA	TRBV27	TRBD2	TRBJ2-7	CASSPGLAGVHEQYF	TGTGCCAGCAGTCCGGGCCTAGCGGGAGTTCACGAGCAGTACTTC
NA	TRBV7-2	NA	TRBJ2-3	CASSLGTGSGTDTQYF	TGTGCCAGCAGCTTAGGTACCGGGAGCGGCACAGATACGCAGTATTTT
NA	TRBV19	TRBD1	TRBJ2-4	CASSPGQGRRIQYF	TGTGCCAGTAGTCCGGGACAGGGGAGGAGGATTCAGTACTTC
NA	TRBV13	TRBD1	TRBJ1-5	CASSLGPVKEDRVVQPQHF	TGTGCCAGCAGCTTAGGGCCGGTAAAGGAGGACAGGGTGGTTCAGCCCCAGCATTTT
NA	TRBV5-1	NA	TRBJ1-2	CASTKGGADYGYTF	TGCGCCAGCACCAAGGGAGGGGCCGACTATGGCTACACCTTC
NA	TRBV14	NA	TRBJ1-6	CASSQYPEGALHF	TGTGCCAGCAGCCAATACCCCGAGGGGGCCCTCCACTTT
NA	TRBV1	NA	TRBJ2-1	CTSSLSTSGDLRKQFF	TGCACCAGCAGCCTTTCTACTAGCGGGGACCTTAGGAAGCAGTTCTTC
NA	TRBV15	TRBD1	TRBJ2-7	CATSRGGQGYEQYF	TGTGCCACCAGCAGAGGGGGACAGGGTTACGAGCAGTACTTC
NA	TRBV18	TRBD1	TRBJ1-5	CASSPPDRGIHQPQHF	TGTGCCAGCTCACCACCCGACAGGGGGATACATCAGCCCCAGCATTTT
NA	TRBV21-1	NA	TRBJ2-7	CASSKFWDKSYEQYF	TGTGCCAGCAGCAAATTTTGGGACAAATCCTACGAGCAGTACTTC
NA	TRBV19	NA	TRBJ1-1	CASSIKGRF	TGTGCCAGTAGTATTAAGGGACGATTT
once	TRBV6-6	NA	TRBJ2-1	CASSFGDYNEQFF	TGTGCCAGCAGTTTTGGGGATTACAATGAGCAGTTCTTC
NA	TRBV28	NA	TRBJ1-4	CASIGQPSNEKLFF	TGTGCCAGCATCGGACAGCCATCTAATGAAAAACTGTTTTTT
NA	TRBV19	TRBD1	TRBJ1-5	CASTSDRGKDQPQHF	TGTGCCAGTACCTCGGACAGGGGTAAGGACCAGCCCCAGCATTTT
NA	TRBV7-9	NA	TRBJ2-5	CASSPLRETQYF	TGTGCCAGCAGTCCCTTAAGGGAGACCCAGTACTTC
medium-sized	TRBV7-2	TRBD2	TRBJ2-1	CASSILAGASDNEQFF	TGTGCCAGCAGCATTTTAGCGGGAGCCTCCGACAATGAGCAGTTCTTC
NA	TRBV21-1	NA	TRBJ2-1	CASSKYYSGSSYNEQFF	TGTGCCAGCAGCAAGTATTATAGCGGGAGCTCCTACAATGAGCAGTTCTTC
NA	TRBV4-1	TRBD1	TRBJ2-7	CASSQDGTGSEEQYF	TGCGCCAGCAGCCAAGATGGGACAGGGAGTGAAGAGCAGTACTTC
NA	TRBV7-7	NA	TRBJ2-5	CASSLASTETQYF	TGTGCCAGCAGCTTAGCTAGCACAGAGACCCAGTACTTC